Sequencing of this T cell receptor (beta chain) was carried out in a study of blood T cells in healthy people across ages (dated by TCRdb to between 2015 and 2016). Background for the entire study: In model experiments, template switching captured about one uniquely barcoded TCR beta cDNA molecule for every two T cells. To avoid experimental bias, donors of different ages were distributed randomly across sequencing lanes. Donors were grouped into four age groups: young (average 16 years), middle-aged (roughly 37), aged (about 60) and long-lived (less than 85). The study measured age-related changes in TCR beta repertoire diversity using deep sequencing normalized with unique cDNA molecular identifiers. The study analyzed two additional independent replicas of 1 million unique cDNA reads from the same blood draw for two donors, one aged 18 to 30 and one aged 80 or older. Beyond this particular receptor, the publication reports: As age increased, observed TCR beta diversity per million T cells dropped in a roughly linear way, and a significant reduction was already evident by age 40. The percentage of naive T cells measured by flow cytometry correlated strongly with observed TCR beta diversity. Bulk unsorted PBMC profiling prevented conclusive comparison of naive and antigen-experienced compartments. Compared with the aged group, more naive CD4+ T cells, fewer expanded clones and increased TCR diversity were shown by the long-lived group, suggesting age selection. Total diversity estimates from one million sequenced T cells were considered lower bounds and underestimates. Because the CMV infection status of the donors was unknown, age-related changes in expanded clonotypes may potentially have been confounded.

Donors were 40 or so systemically healthy Caucasian individuals from Russia aged roughly 6 to 100 years. Each donor gave about 9.7 milliliters of peripheral blood, drawn into EDTA-treated Vacutainer tubes. PBMCs were isolated by Ficoll-Paque density-gradient centrifugation, with at least 6.5 million obtained per sample. Trizol reagent was used to extract total RNA from PBMCs, with at least 5.5 micrograms per sample. The percentages of naive CD45RAhigh/CD27high T cells were determined by flow cytometry on a PBMC aliquot from every donor. CDR1 and CDR2 are read off the germline V gene (reference sequence) as DFQATT and SNEGSKA. The CDR3 starts with the cysteine, ends with the phenylalanine, and has 14 residues. The CDR3 DNA has 42 bases and is translated from base 1. Library generation was performed with 5' RACE. TCRdb names Illumina HiSeq 2500 as the instrument used. The second PCR ran for about 6 to 11 cycles and used a J-beta primer mix along with a sample-barcoded 5' primer. A unique molecular identifier was introduced onto each TCR beta cDNA molecule by a template-switch 5' adaptor carrying 12 random nucleotides. Each sample yielded at least 3 million CDR3-containing paired-end reads. First-strand cDNA was synthesized from all RNA with the Mint cDNA synthesis kit, primed by a TRBC-specific oligonucleotide. Following uracil-DNA glycosylase treatment, a first 18-cycle PCR with universal primers M1SS and BC2_uni_R was performed on all cDNA. The study's processing was this. Normalization of each sample was performed by random selection of 1 million high-quality reads, each carrying a distinct molecular identifier. Reads with shared molecular identifiers were discarded instead of being binned into consensus sequences. MiTCR, set to a Q25 quality threshold and the strictest error-elimination algorithm, was used for CDR3 identification, clonotype clustering and error correction. A nonparametric unseen species model with Euler transformation was used to estimate a lower bound on total TCR beta diversity. TCRdb handled the public reads itself, with Q25 trimming in fastp and clone calling in MiXCR, and kept productive beta chains. Rows matching on CDR3 protein sequence are summarized as one entry with the most common DNA and genes. The V and J calls here are based on TCRdb, not the publication. Within this sample are around 670,000 distinct CDR3 sequences, with about 28% of them counted one time only. 15% to 18% of the sample is taken by the ten largest.

In this sample, this clonotype turned up a few times. This clone's antigen is unknown. This may be a read error: a much more frequent sequence differs by one nucleotide. The V and J segments used are TRBV20-1 and TRBJ1-2, and 7 junction bases match TRBD1. Sequencing was done on a sample of blood. The sequence was collected from a woman of 80 years or more in good health. CDR3 loop: CGARARDRDYGYTF. The DNA sequence follows: TGCGGTGCTAGAGCTCGCGACAGGGACTATGGCTACACCTTC.